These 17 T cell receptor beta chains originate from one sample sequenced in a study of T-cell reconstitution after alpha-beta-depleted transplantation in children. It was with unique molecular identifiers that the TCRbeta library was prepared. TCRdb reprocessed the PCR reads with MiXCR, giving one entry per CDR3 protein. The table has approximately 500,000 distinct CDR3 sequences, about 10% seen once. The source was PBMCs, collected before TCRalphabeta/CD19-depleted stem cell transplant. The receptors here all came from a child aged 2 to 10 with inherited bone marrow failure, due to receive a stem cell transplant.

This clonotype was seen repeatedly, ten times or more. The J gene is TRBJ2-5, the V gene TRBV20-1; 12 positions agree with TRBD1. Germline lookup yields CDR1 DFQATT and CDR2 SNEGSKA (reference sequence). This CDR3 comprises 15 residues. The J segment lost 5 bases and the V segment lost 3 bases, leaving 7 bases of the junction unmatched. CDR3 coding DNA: TGCAGTGCTAGCCCGGGACAGGGGGCCCGGGAGACCCAGTACTTC. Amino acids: CSASPGQGARETQYF.

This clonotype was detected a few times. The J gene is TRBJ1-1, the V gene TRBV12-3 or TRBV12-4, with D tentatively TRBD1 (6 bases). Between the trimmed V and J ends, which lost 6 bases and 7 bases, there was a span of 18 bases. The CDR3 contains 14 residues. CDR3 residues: CASSRGQLADEAFF. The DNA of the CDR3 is TGTGCCAGCAGCAGAGGACAGTTAGCCGATGAAGCTTTCTTT.

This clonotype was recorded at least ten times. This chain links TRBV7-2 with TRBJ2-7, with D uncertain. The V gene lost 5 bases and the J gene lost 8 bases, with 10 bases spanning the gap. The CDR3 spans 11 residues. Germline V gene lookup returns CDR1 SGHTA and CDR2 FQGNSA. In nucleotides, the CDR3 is TGTGCCAGCAGCCGAAACGGCCAGCAGTACTTC. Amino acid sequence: CASSRNGQQYF.

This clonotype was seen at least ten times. The CDR3 here is CASSLGTPNYGYTF. The CDR3 coding sequence is TGTGCCAGCAGTTTAGGGACACCTAACTATGGCTACACCTTC. V usage is TRBV28 and J usage is TRBJ1-2, with TRBD1 as a possible D gene (6 bases). This CDR3 is built from 14 residues. Germline-derived CDR1 and CDR2 are MDHEN and SYDVKM. The V and J ends lost 2 bases and 0 bases respectively, with 7 bases between them.

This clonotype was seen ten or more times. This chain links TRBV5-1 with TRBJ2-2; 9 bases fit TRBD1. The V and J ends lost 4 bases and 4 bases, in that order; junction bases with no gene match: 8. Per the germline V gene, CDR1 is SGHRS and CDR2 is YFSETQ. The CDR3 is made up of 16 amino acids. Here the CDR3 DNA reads TGCGCCAGCAGCCCGCGGACAGGGGTCGGCACCGGGGAGCTGTTTTTT. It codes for CASSPRTGVGTGELFF.

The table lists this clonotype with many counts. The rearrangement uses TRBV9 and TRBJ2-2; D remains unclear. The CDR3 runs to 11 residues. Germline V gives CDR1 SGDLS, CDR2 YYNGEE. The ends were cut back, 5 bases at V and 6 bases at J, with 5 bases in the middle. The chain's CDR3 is CASSVAGELFF. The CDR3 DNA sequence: TGTGCCAGCAGTGTTGCCGGGGAGCTGTTTTTT. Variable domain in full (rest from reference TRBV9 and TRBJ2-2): DSGVTQTPKHLITATGQRVTLRCSPRSGDLSVYWYQQSLDQGLQFLIQYYNGEERAKGNILERFSAQQFPDLHSELNLSSLELGDSALYFCASSVAGELFFGEGSRLTVL.

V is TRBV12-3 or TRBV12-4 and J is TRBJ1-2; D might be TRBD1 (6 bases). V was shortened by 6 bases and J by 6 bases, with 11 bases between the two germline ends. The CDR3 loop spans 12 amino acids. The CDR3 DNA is TGTGCCAGCAGACGGACAGACCATGGCTACACCTTC. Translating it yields CASRRTDHGYTF.

Here the CDR3 DNA reads TGTGCCAGCAGCTCGGGACAGGGCAAATCACCCCTCCACTTT. Translated, it gives CASSSGQGKSPLHF. The chain links TRBV7-2 to TRBJ1-6, with TRBD1 matching 9 bases. The trim removed 4 bases at V and 10 bases at J, leaving 5 bases unmatched. This CDR3 has 14 residues. Germline CDR1 is SGHTA and CDR2 is FQGNSA.

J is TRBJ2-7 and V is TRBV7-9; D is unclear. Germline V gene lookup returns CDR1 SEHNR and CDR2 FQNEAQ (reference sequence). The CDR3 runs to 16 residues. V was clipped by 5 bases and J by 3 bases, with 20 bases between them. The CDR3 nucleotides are TGTGCCAGCAGCCCGAGGTGGGCAGCATTCCTCTACGAGCAGTACTTC. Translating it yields CASSPRWAAFLYEQYF.

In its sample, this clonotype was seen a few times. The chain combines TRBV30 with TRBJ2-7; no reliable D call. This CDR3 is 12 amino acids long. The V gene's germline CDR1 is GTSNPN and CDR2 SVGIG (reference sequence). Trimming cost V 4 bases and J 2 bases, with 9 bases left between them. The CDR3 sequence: CAWTGVTYEQYF. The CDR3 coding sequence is TGTGCCTGGACAGGAGTCACCTACGAGCAGTACTTC.

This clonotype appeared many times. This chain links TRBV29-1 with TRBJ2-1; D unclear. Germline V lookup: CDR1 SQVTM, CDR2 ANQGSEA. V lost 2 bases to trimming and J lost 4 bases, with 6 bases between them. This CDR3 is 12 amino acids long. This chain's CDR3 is CSVEIGYNEQFF. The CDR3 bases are TGCAGCGTTGAAATTGGTTACAATGAGCAGTTCTTC.

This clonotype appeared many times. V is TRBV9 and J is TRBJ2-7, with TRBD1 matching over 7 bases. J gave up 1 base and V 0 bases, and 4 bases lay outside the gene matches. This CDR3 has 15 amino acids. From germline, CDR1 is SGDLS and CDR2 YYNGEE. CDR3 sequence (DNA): TGTGCCAGCAGCGTAGGAACAGGGGTGTCCTACGAGCAGTACTTC. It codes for CASSVGTGVSYEQYF.

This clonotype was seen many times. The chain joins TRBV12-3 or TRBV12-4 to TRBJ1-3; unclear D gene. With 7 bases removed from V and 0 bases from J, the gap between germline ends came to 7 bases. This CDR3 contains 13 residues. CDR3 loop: CASIWGSGNTIYF. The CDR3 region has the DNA TGTGCCAGCATTTGGGGCTCTGGAAACACCATATATTTT.

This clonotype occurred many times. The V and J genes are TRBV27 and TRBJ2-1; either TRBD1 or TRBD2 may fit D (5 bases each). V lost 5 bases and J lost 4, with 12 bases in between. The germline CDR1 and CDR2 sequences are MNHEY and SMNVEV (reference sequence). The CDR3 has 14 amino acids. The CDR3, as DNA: TGTGCCAGCAGTAGCAGGGACCCATACAATGAGCAGTTCTTC. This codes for CASSSRDPYNEQFF.

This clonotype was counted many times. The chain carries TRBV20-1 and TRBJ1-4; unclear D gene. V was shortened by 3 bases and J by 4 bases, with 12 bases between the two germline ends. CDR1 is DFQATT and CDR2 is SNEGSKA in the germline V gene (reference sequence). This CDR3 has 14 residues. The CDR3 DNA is TGCAGTGCTAGTCCTGGGGTTAATAATGAAAAACTGTTTTTT. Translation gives CSASPGVNNEKLFF.

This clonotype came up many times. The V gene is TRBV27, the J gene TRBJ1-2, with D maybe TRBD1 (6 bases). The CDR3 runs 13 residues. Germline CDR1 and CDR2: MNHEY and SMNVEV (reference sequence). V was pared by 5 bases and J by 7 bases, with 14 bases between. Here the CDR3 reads CASSPTGFGGYTF. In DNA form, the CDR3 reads TGTGCCAGCAGTCCCACAGGGTTCGGTGGCTACACCTTC.

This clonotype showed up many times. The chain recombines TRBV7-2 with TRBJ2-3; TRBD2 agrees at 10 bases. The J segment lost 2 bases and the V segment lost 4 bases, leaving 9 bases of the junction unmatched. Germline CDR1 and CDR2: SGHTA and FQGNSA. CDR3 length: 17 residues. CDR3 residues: CASSYTRLAGFTDTQYF. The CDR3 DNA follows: TGTGCCAGCAGCTACACCCGACTAGCGGGTTTCACAGATACGCAGTATTTT.